These 29 T cell receptor beta chains share one sample of origin, sequenced in a study of technical replicates of blood from several donors. Clones were read by immunoSEQ multiplex PCR, and TCRdb kept only the in-frame ones, dropping some. This table holds under 85,000 clones, 90% to 95% found once. Sequenced sample: T cells isolated from PBMCs. The receptors shown here come from a human donor in good health.

For the CDR3, the DNA is TGTGCCAGCAGCGTAGAGGGGAACGGGGAGCTGTTTTTT. It codes for CASSVEGNGELFF. The chain links TRBV9 to TRBJ2-2; D might be TRBD1 (5 bases). The CDR3 covers 13 residues. The germline V gene has CDR1 SGDLS and CDR2 YYNGEE. V was clipped by 0 bases and J by 7 bases, with 7 bases between them.

This rearrangement joins TRBV25-1 to TRBJ2-2, with 12 bases identical to TRBD2. The CDR3 runs to 16 residues. CDR1 and CDR2 (germline): MGHDK, SYGVNS. Trimming at V came to 5 bases and at J to 4 bases, leaving 5 bases not matched to a gene. For the CDR3, the DNA is TGTGCCAGCAGTACCGGACTAGCGGGACTCACCGGGGAGCTGTTTTTT. Its translation is CASSTGLAGLTGELFF. The full variable domain, with the rest looked up from reference TRBV25-1 and TRBJ2-2, is EADIYQTPRYLVIGTGKKITLECSQTMGHDKMYWYQQDPGMELHLIHYSYGVNSTEKGDLSSESTVSRIRTEHFPLTLESARPSHTSQYLCASSTGLAGLTGELFFGEGSRLTVL.

J is TRBJ2-2 and V is TRBV7-3; the D gene is possibly TRBD2 (5 bases). Trimming shortened V by 5 bases and J by 7 bases, and 8 bases separated the two germline ends. The CDR3 is 12 residues long. CDR1 SGHTA and CDR2 FQGTGA come from the germline V gene. The CDR3 spells CASSPGDGELFF. The CDR3 DNA follows: TGTGCCAGCAGCCCCGGGGACGGGGAGCTGTTTTTT.

This clone was observed a single time. The chain is built from TRBV6-5 and TRBJ2-3; 9 bases fit TRBD2. The CDR3 is made up of 16 amino acids. Trimming removed 4 bases from V and 4 bases from J; junction bases left unmatched: 9. CDR1 is MNHEY and CDR2 is SVGAGI in the germline V gene. The CDR3 spells CASSSNSGSVADTQYF. For the CDR3, the DNA is TGTGCCAGCAGTTCTAATAGCGGGAGCGTCGCAGATACGCAGTATTTT.

The chain combines TRBV7-2 with TRBJ1-1; unclear D gene. CDR3 length: 12 residues. The V and J ends lost 5 bases and 3 bases respectively, with 7 bases between them. Per germline, CDR1 SGHTA and CDR2 FQGNSA. The CDR3 reads CASSGLYTEAFF. In DNA, the CDR3 is TGTGCCAGCAGCGGACTGTACACTGAAGCTTTCTTT. The full variable domain, its missing parts supplied by reference TRBV7-2 and TRBJ1-1, is GAGVSQSPSNKVTEKGKDVELRCDPISGHTALYWYRQSLGQGLEFLIYFQGNSAPDKSGLPSDRFSAERTGGSVSTLTIQRTQQEDSAVYLCASSGLYTEAFFGQGTRLTVV.

V usage is TRBV5-1 and J usage is TRBJ2-7; 8 bases map to TRBD1. Losses at the gene ends were 4 bases for V and 7 bases for J; bases not matched to a gene: 7. The germline gives CDR1 SGHRS, CDR2 YFSETQ. CDR3 size: 13 residues. CDR3 protein: CASSLRTGQEQYF. CDR3 sequence (DNA): TGCGCCAGCAGCCTGCGGACAGGGCAAGAGCAGTACTTC.

V gene TRBV5-1 combines with J gene TRBJ1-5; 8 positions agree with TRBD1. This CDR3 has 14 amino acids. CDR1 and CDR2 from the germline V gene are SGHRS and YFSETQ. Trimming cost V 8 bases and J 5 bases; bases outside gene matches: 9. The CDR3 is CASALGQGDQPQHF. The CDR3 nucleotides read TGCGCCAGTGCTCTAGGACAGGGCGATCAGCCCCAGCATTTT.

This rearrangement joins TRBV10-2 to TRBJ2-1; 12 nucleotides agree with TRBD2. CDR3 length: 16 amino acids. The germline V gene has CDR1 WSHSY and CDR2 SAAADI. The V gene end was trimmed by 0 bases and the J gene end by 7 bases; junction bases not matched to a gene: 4. CDR3 nucleotide sequence: TGCGCCAGCAGTGAGTCTACCGGACTAGCGGGGAATGAGCAGTTCTTC. The encoded protein is CASSESTGLAGNEQFF.

V and J are TRBV19 and TRBJ2-7, with TRBD1 matching 10 bases. The V segment lost 10 bases and the J segment 3 bases; nucleotides outside the gene matches: 9. The CDR3 covers 14 residues. Germline V gives CDR1 LNHDA, CDR2 SQIVND (reference sequence). CDR3 residues: CATQRDRGFYEQYF. The CDR3 nucleotides read TGTGCCACCCAACGGGACAGGGGTTTCTACGAGCAGTACTTC.

As to this clone: An end of the junction differs from the germline gene, which may be a read error. Other DNA sequences in the same sample also yield this CDR3. This chain joins TRBV30 and TRBJ2-7; 7 bases match TRBD1. Looked up from germline, CDR1 is GTSNPN and CDR2 is SVGIG (reference sequence). The CDR3 is made up of 14 amino acids. The CDR3 is CAWRTGTESYEQYF. DNA of the CDR3: TGCGCCTGGAGAACCGGGACAGAGTCCTACGAGCAGTACTTC.

This chain uses TRBV2 with TRBJ2-3, with TRBD2 matching 7 bases. CDR1 and CDR2 from the germline V gene are SNHLY and FYNNEI. The J segment lost 2 bases and the V segment lost 3 bases, leaving 8 bases of the junction unmatched. The CDR3 extends over 16 amino acids. CDR3 sequence: CASSEDGGGYTDTQYF. CDR3 DNA sequence: TGTGCCAGCAGTGAGGATGGCGGGGGATACACAGATACGCAGTATTTT.

This clone is a singleton in its sample. The rearrangement uses TRBV4-1 and TRBJ2-7; 9 bases map to TRBD2. Germline-derived CDR1 and CDR2 are MGHRA and YSYEKL. V lost 6 bases, J lost 7 bases, and 10 bases stayed unmatched. The CDR3 spans 14 residues. The CDR3 sequence: CASSRLAEAGEQYF. The CDR3 nucleotides are TGCGCCAGCAGTAGACTAGCGGAGGCGGGGGAGCAGTACTTC.

This chain uses TRBV25-1 with TRBJ1-5, with D uncertain. The CDR3 is 10 residues long. V was clipped by 6 bases and J by 8 bases, with 5 bases between them. The germline V gene encodes CDR1 MGHDK and CDR2 SYGVNS. The CDR3 nucleotides read TGTGCCAGCAGAACAGAGCCCCAGCATTTT. Translated: CASRTEPQHF.

V and J are TRBV2 and TRBJ2-3; D is unresolved. The germline CDR1 and CDR2 sequences are SNHLY and FYNNEI. CDR3 length equals 10 residues. The V gene lost 7 bases and the J gene lost 5 bases, with 4 bases spanning the gap. In DNA, the CDR3 is TGTGCCAGCATGCGAGATACGCAGTATTTT. This encodes CASMRDTQYF.

J is TRBJ2-7 and V is TRBV7-2, with 9 bases identical to TRBD2. The ends lost 1 base at V and 6 bases at J; junction bases unmatched: 13. Looked up from germline, CDR1 is SGHTA and CDR2 is FQGNSA. CDR3 length: 17 amino acids. CDR3 loop: CASSLEAGGPPGGEQYF. In DNA form, the CDR3 reads TGTGCCAGCAGCTTAGAAGCGGGAGGCCCACCCGGCGGCGAGCAGTACTTC.

V gene TRBV4-1 combines with J gene TRBJ2-2; 7 positions agree with TRBD2. V was clipped by 4 bases and J by 0 bases; unmatched bases: 8. There are 17 residues in the CDR3. Germline CDR1 and CDR2: MGHRA and YSYEKL. The CDR3 DNA sequence: TGCGCCAGCAGCCTAAACGTCGGGGGGTCGAACACCGGGGAGCTGTTTTTT. Its translation: CASSLNVGGSNTGELFF.

This chain joins TRBV30 and TRBJ2-7; D is possibly TRBD2 (6 bases). Trimming took off 2 bases at V and 3 bases at J, with 8 bases between the two ends. From germline, CDR1 is GTSNPN and CDR2 SVGIG (reference sequence). This CDR3 region has 12 residues. DNA for the CDR3: TGTGCCTGGAGTAACGGGGGCTACGAGCAGTACTTC. Translation: CAWSNGGYEQYF. The variable domain in full, completed from reference TRBV30 and TRBJ2-7, reads SQTIHQWPATLVQPVGSPLSLECTVEGTSNPNLYWYRQAAGRGLQLLFYSVGIGQISSEVPQNLSASRPQDRQFILSSKKLLLSDSGFYLCAWSNGGYEQYFGPGTRLTVT.

The chain combines TRBV5-1 with TRBJ2-2; D may be TRBD1 (6 bases). The CDR3 consists of 15 residues. V dropped 3 bases and J dropped 1 base, with 10 bases sitting between them. CDR1 is SGHRS and CDR2 is YFSETQ in the germline V gene. The CDR3 reads CASSSRTENTGELFF. CDR3 coding DNA: TGCGCCAGCAGCTCCCGGACAGAGAACACCGGGGAGCTGTTTTTT. Variable domain in full (rest from reference TRBV5-1 and TRBJ2-2): KAGVTQTPRYLIKTRGQQVTLSCSPISGHRSVSWYQQTPGQGLQFLFEYFSETQRNKGNFPGRFSGRQFSNSRSEMNVSTLELGDSALYLCASSSRTENTGELFFGEGSRLTVL.

This chain uses TRBV10-3 with TRBJ2-7; 8 bases agree with TRBD2. The germline gives CDR1 ENHRY, CDR2 SYGVKD. V lost 3 bases, J lost 0 bases, and 1 base stayed unmatched. This CDR3 contains 14 residues. The CDR3 sequence: CAISDSGTSYEQYF. CDR3 DNA: TGTGCCATCAGTGATAGCGGGACCTCCTACGAGCAGTACTTC.

The chain combines TRBV6-1 with TRBJ1-4, with 7 bases lining up with TRBD1. Germline V gene lookup returns CDR1 MNHNS and CDR2 SASEGT. The junction had 9 bases not matched to a gene; V was cut back by 6 bases and J by 5 bases. The CDR3 sequence is 15 residues long. CDR3 coding DNA: TGTGCCAGCAGGATATCCGGGACAGCAAATGAAAAACTGTTTTTT. Its protein is CASRISGTANEKLFF.

This chain links TRBV2 with TRBJ2-1, with a possible D match to TRBD1 (6 bases). Germline lookup yields CDR1 SNHLY and CDR2 FYNNEI. The V end lost 5 bases, the J end lost 9 bases, and 11 bases lay between the germline ends. The CDR3 runs 12 residues. In DNA, the CDR3 is TGTGCCAGCAGTAGACAGGCGAGTGAGCAGTTCTTC. As protein: CASSRQASEQFF. The full variable domain, its missing parts supplied by reference TRBV2 and TRBJ2-1, is EPEVTQTPSHQVTQMGQEVILRCVPISNHLYFYWYRQILGQKVEFLVSFYNNEISEKSEIFDDQFSVERPDGSNFTLKIRSTKLEDSAMYFCASSRQASEQFFGPGTRLTVL.

The chain joins TRBV5-4 to TRBJ1-1; D is perhaps TRBD1 (6 bases). Trimming stripped 9 bases from V and 0 bases from J, with 12 bases between. The CDR3 contains 13 residues. Germline V gives CDR1 SGHNT, CDR2 YYREEE (reference sequence). CDR3 bases: TGTGCCACTAGTCAGGGGCTGAACACTGAAGCTTTCTTT. Protein: CATSQGLNTEAFF. The variable domain in full, with the rest retrieved from reference TRBV5-4 and TRBJ1-1, is ETGVTQSPTHLIKTRGQQVTLRCSSQSGHNTVSWYQQALGQGPQFIFQYYREEENGRGNFPPRFSGLQFPNYSSELNVNALELDDSALYLCATSQGLNTEAFFGQGTRLTVV.

CDR3 in DNA: TGTGCCAGCAGCCTAAAGACTAGCTCCCCCTACGAGCAGTACTTC. This encodes CASSLKTSSPYEQYF. The chain carries TRBV9 and TRBJ2-7; TRBD2 matches at 7 bases. The ends lost 4 bases at V and 2 bases at J; junction bases unmatched: 9. CDR1 SGDLS and CDR2 YYNGEE come from the germline V gene. The CDR3 spans 15 residues.

The chain combines TRBV6-1 with TRBJ2-7, with a weak D call TRBD1 (6 bases). Trimming pared 5 bases from V and 1 base from J, leaving 12 bases between. The germline CDR1 and CDR2 sequences are MNHNS and SASEGT. This CDR3 comprises 14 residues. DNA of the CDR3: TGTGCCAGCAGTCCCGTGGACAGTTCCTACGAGCAGTACTTC. The encoded protein is CASSPVDSSYEQYF.

This clone was counted a single time. V gene TRBV9 combines with J gene TRBJ2-1; 9 nucleotides align to TRBD2. Germline values: CDR1 SGDLS, CDR2 YYNGEE. This CDR3 contains 15 residues. Trimming at V came to 2 bases and at J to 5 bases, leaving 5 bases not matched to a gene. Here the CDR3 DNA reads TGTGCCAGCAGCGTCCAGCGGGAGGTAAACAATGAGCAGTTCTTC. This translates into CASSVQREVNNEQFF.

The CDR3, as DNA: TGTGCCAGCGAAACTAGCGTAGGACATGCGCAGTATTTT. Translated, it gives CASETSVGHAQYF. The V and J genes are TRBV28 and TRBJ2-3, with TRBD2 identical over 7 bases. Germline values: CDR1 MDHEN, CDR2 SYDVKM. Trimming cost V 8 bases and J 10 bases; bases outside gene matches: 12. The CDR3 covers 13 residues.

The J gene is TRBJ2-1, the V gene TRBV7-6, with TRBD2 identical over 7 bases. The length of the CDR3 is 14 residues. The germline V gene encodes CDR1 SGHVS and CDR2 FNYEAQ. Trimming at V came to 2 bases and at J to 8 bases, leaving 6 bases not matched to a gene. CDR3 loop: CASSLNAGEDEQFF. The DNA for the CDR3 is TGTGCCAGCAGCTTAAATGCGGGAGAAGATGAGCAGTTCTTC. Complete variable domain (other parts from reference TRBV7-6 and TRBJ2-1): GAGVSQSPRYKVTKRGQDVALRCDPISGHVSLYWYRQALGQGPEFLTYFNYEAQQDKSGLPNDRFSAERPEGSISTLTIQRTEQRDSAMYRCASSLNAGEDEQFFGPGTRLTVL.

The chain joins TRBV4-1 to TRBJ2-1, with 8 bases lining up with TRBD2. This CDR3 is built from 15 residues. The germline V gene has CDR1 MGHRA and CDR2 YSYEKL. Germline trimming cut 1 base from V and 7 bases from J; bases unmatched to any gene: 6. The CDR3, as DNA: TGCGCCAGCAGCCAAGGACCACGCGGGGGGAATGAGCAGTTCTTC. Protein sequence: CASSQGPRGGNEQFF.

The chain combines TRBV5-1 with TRBJ1-2, with unresolved D. Trimming cost V 6 bases and J 2 bases, with 17 bases left between them. CDR1 and CDR2 from the germline V gene are SGHRS and YFSETQ. There are 15 residues in the CDR3. The CDR3 bases are TGCGCCAGCAAGACCGGAGAGGCAATAAACTATGGCTACACCTTC. It is translated as CASKTGEAINYGYTF. The whole variable domain, remainder taken from reference TRBV5-1 and TRBJ1-2, is KAGVTQTPRYLIKTRGQQVTLSCSPISGHRSVSWYQQTPGQGLQFLFEYFSETQRNKGNFPGRFSGRQFSNSRSEMNVSTLELGDSALYLCASKTGEAINYGYTFGSGTRLTVV.